Presented here are 8 T cell receptor beta chains from one specimen sequenced in a study of blood T cells in healthy people across ages. For the second PCR, which ran for roughly 6 to 12 cycles, a sample-barcoded 5' primer and a J-beta primer mix were used. TCRdb ran MiXCR on the 5' RACE reads and lists one entry per CDR3 protein. The table records 710,000 or so distinct CDR3 sequences, about a fifth of them present only once. The sample was blood. The receptors were sampled from a man between 65 and 85 years old in good health.

This clonotype was seen only a few times. This chain joins TRBV20-1 and TRBJ2-1; TRBD1 aligns across 8 bases. The J call may be in error: the DNA end matches TRBJ2-5 better. Germline CDR1 reads DFQATT; CDR2 reads SNEGSKA (reference sequence). The CDR3 length is 12 residues. CDR3 DNA: TGCAGTCCCAAAGGACAGGGCGCGACCCAGTACTTC. Encoded protein: CSPKGQGATQYF.

This clonotype was seen a handful of times. J is TRBJ2-5 and V is TRBV12-3 or TRBV12-4, with D possibly being TRBD1 (6 bases). The J call may be faulty, since TRBJ2-7 better matches the DNA end. The CDR3 has 15 residues. The CDR3 is CASSFGGQRSYEQYV. Here the CDR3 DNA reads TGTGCCAGCAGTTTTGGGGGACAACGGTCCTACGAGCAGTACGTC.

This clonotype was recorded a few times. The chain recombines TRBV5-1 with TRBJ1-4; 7 bases map to TRBD1. V was clipped by 5 bases and J by 10 bases; unmatched bases: 8. This CDR3 has 13 amino acids. The germline CDR1 and CDR2 sequences are SGHRS and YFSETQ. CDR3 residues: CASSSPSGGKLFF. As DNA, the CDR3 is TGCGCCAGCAGTTCCCCGTCAGGGGGAAAACTGTTTTTT.

The gene calls are TRBV9 and TRBJ1-1; D may be TRBD1 (5 bases). The CDR3 runs to 13 residues. Trimming cost V 3 bases and J 7 bases, with 13 bases left between them. Germline assignment: CDR1 SGDLS and CDR2 YYNGEE. The CDR3 region has the DNA TGTGCCAGCAGCGCCGAACCTCAGGGTGAAGCTTTCTTT. Translation gives CASSAEPQGEAFF.

This clonotype was seen a handful of times. V and J are TRBV20-1 and TRBJ2-7; D could derive from TRBD1 or TRBD2 (5 bases each). Germline CDR1 DFQATT, CDR2 SNEGSKA (reference sequence). The CDR3 is 14 amino acids. V was clipped by 5 bases and J by 4 bases, with 18 bases between them. CDR3 bases: TGCAGTGCTGTACAACCGGGACGGAAATACGAGCAGTACTTC. It is translated as CSAVQPGRKYEQYF.

The chain employs TRBV5-1 and TRBJ2-7; D gene unclear. The V end was cut by 3 bases, the J end by 3 bases, with 13 bases between. The CDR3 is 14 residues long. CDR1 is SGHRS and CDR2 is YFSETQ in the germline V gene. CDR3 protein: CASSYRVGDYEQYF. CDR3 in DNA: TGCGCCAGCAGCTACCGGGTGGGTGACTACGAGCAGTACTTC.

This clonotype was counted a few times. V and J are TRBV5-6 and TRBJ1-1; the D gene is possibly TRBD1 (5 bases). Germline V gene data show CDR1 as SGHDT and CDR2 as YYEEEE. This CDR3 contains 16 residues. The V end lost 0 bases, the J end lost 0 bases, and 12 bases lay between the germline ends. This CDR3 is CASSLGPQEMNTEAFF. CDR3 in DNA: TGTGCCAGCAGCTTGGGTCCACAGGAGATGAACACTGAAGCTTTCTTT.

This clonotype was counted between two and nine times. The chain links TRBV20-1 to TRBJ2-1, with TRBD2 identical over 12 bases. This CDR3 comprises 15 residues. The germline gives CDR1 DFQATT, CDR2 SNEGSKA (reference sequence). The V gene end was trimmed by 2 bases and the J gene end by 5 bases; junction bases not matched to a gene: 4. The CDR3 DNA is TGCAGTGCTAGATCCGGACTAGCGGGAAACAATGAGCAGTTCTTC. Amino acid sequence: CSARSGLAGNNEQFF.